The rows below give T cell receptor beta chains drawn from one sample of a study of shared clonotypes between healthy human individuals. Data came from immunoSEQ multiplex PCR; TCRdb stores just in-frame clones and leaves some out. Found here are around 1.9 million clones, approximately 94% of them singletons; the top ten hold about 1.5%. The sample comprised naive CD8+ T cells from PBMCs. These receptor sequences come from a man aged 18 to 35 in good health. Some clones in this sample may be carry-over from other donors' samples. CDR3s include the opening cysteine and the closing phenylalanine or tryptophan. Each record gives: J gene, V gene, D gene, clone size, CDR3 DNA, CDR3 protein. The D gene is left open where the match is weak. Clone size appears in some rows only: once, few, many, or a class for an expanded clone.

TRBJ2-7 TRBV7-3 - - TGTGCCAGCAGCATGCGACGGATTCGGACCATCTACGAGCAGTACTTC CASSMRRIRTIYEQYF
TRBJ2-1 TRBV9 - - TGTGCCAGCAGCCACTTGGAGAGCTCCTACAATGAGCAGTTCTTC CASSHLESSYNEQFF
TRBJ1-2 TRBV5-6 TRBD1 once TGTGCCAGCAGCTTGGTTAGGGGGCTCAACTATGGCTACACCTTC CASSLVRGLNYGYTF
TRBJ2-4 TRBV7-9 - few TGTGCCAGCAGCTTAGGAGGGGCCAAAAACATTCAGTACTTC CASSLGGAKNIQYF
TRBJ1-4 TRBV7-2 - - TGTGCCAGCAGCTTAGCCCAGGGGGAAAAACTGTTTTTT CASSLAQGEKLFF
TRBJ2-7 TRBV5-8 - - TGTGCCAGCGGAGGTGGCAGGGAGATTGACGAGCAGTACTTC CASGGGREIDEQYF
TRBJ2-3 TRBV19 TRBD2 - TGTGCCAGTAGCGCGATCGCGGCGGGAGAGGATACGCAGTATTTT CASSAIAAGEDTQYF
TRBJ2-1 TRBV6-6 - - TGTGCCAGCAGTTACGCGCCTTACAATGAGCAGTTCTTC CASSYAPYNEQFF
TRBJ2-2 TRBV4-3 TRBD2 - TGCGCCAGCAGCCAAGAAAGCGGGATCCCCGGGGAGCTGTTTTTT CASSQESGIPGELFF
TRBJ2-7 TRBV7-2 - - TGTGCCAGCAGCCCGACCCCGACGGGTTACGAGCAGTACTTC CASSPTPTGYEQYF
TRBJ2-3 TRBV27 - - TGTGCCAGCAGTCCCGGCCCCGGGACTAGCACAGATACGCAGTATTTT CASSPGPGTSTDTQYF
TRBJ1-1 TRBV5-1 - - TGCGCCAGCAGCCCCCTCTGGGGATCGGACACTGAAGCTTTCTTT CASSPLWGSDTEAFF
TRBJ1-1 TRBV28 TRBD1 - TGTGCCAGCAGTTTTTTATCAGGGGGCACTGAAGCTTTCTTT CASSFLSGGTEAFF
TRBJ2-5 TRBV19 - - TGTGCCAGTACCGCCTCGCGGGGGCACCAAGAGACCCAGTACTTC CASTASRGHQETQYF
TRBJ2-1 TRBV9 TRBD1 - TGTGCCAGCAGCGTAGGGGGACAGTCCTACAATGAGCAGTTCTTC CASSVGGQSYNEQFF
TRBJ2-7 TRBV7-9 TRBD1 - TGTGCCAGCAGCCCTAAGGGGTATCCGGACAGGGTCTACGAGCAGTACTTC CASSPKGYPDRVYEQYF
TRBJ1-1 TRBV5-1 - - TGCGCCAGCAGCGCGGAACCCATGAACACTGAAGCTTTCTTT CASSAEPMNTEAFF
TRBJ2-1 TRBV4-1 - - TGCGCCAGCAGCCAAGCCCACCAATACAATGAGCAGTTCTTC CASSQAHQYNEQFF
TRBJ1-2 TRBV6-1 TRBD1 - TGTGCCAGCAGTGAAGCGCCGGGCTTAGGGACAGGGGATTTGGGCTACACCTTC CASSEAPGLGTGDLGYTF
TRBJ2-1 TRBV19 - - TGTGCCAGTGTCGGATTACATGAGCAGTTCTTC CASVGLHEQFF
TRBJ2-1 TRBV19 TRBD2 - TGTGCCAGTAGTCCTTCCTGGACTAGCGGGAGCCATGAGCAGTTCTTC CASSPSWTSGSHEQFF
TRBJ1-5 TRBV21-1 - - TGTGCCAGCAGCATCTCTCACGATCCTAGCAATCAGCCCCAGCATTTT CASSISHDPSNQPQHF
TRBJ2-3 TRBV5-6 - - TGTGCCAGCAGCCGACCGAGAGGAGATACGCAGTATTTT CASSRPRGDTQYF
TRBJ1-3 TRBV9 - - TGTGCCAGCAGCGGGGGACGAAACTCTGGAAACACCATATATTTT CASSGGRNSGNTIYF
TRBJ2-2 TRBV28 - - TGTGCCAGCAGTTTATTGGTGGGGCGCACGAACACCGGGGAGCTGTTTTTT CASSLLVGRTNTGELFF
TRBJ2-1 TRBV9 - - TGTGCCAGCGGGGGACTCTACAATGAGCAGTTCTTC CASGGLYNEQFF
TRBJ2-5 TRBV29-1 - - TGCAGCGTTGAAAATTTAGGGACCCAAGAGACCCAGTACTTC CSVENLGTQETQYF
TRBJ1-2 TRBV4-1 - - TGCGCCAGCAGCCAAGGGGCTTGGACCCATTATGGCTACACCTTC CASSQGAWTHYGYTF
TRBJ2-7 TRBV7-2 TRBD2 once TGTGCCAGCAGCGATCCTCTAGCGGGAACTCCCTCCTACGAGCAGTACTTC CASSDPLAGTPSYEQYF
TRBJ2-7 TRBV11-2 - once TGTGCCAGCAGCATTATTGGCGCACCGAGCTCCTACGAGCAGTACTTC CASSIIGAPSSYEQYF
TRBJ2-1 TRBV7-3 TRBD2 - TGTGCCAGCAGCTTAGCAGGGACTAGCGGGTTGTATGAGCAGTTCTTC CASSLAGTSGLYEQFF
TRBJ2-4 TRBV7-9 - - TGTGCCAGCACCCATACTCTTCAGGACATTCAGTACTTC CASTHTLQDIQYF
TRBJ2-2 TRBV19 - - TGTGCCACCCAATGGGAGTACACCGGGGAGCTGTTTTTT CATQWEYTGELFF
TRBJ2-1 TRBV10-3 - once TGTGCCATCTCTAACAGATACTGGGCGGCCCGATACAATGAGCAGTTCTTC CAISNRYWAARYNEQFF
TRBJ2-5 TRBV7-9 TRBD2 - TGTGCCAGCAGCTTAGTCGGGACTAGTCAGGAGACCCAGTACTTC CASSLVGTSQETQYF
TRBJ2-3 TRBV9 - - TGTGCCAGCAGCGTTCCACGGGATACGCAGTATTTT CASSVPRDTQYF
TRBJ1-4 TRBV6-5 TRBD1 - TGTGCCAGCAGCCTGGGACAGGCGCCCTGGGAACTGTTTTTT CASSLGQAPWELFF
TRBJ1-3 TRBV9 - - TGTGCCAGCAGCGTATCGGCTGACATCTCTGGAAACACCATATATTTT CASSVSADISGNTIYF
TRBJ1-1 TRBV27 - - TGTGCCAGCAGTTCACCCGCAGCGATGAACACTGAAGCTTTCTTT CASSSPAAMNTEAFF
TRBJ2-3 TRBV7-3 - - TGTGCCAGCAGCGTCCAACCATGGGGCTTTGGCACAGATACGCAGTATTTT CASSVQPWGFGTDTQYF
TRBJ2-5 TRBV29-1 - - TGCAGCGTTGAGGGAACAGCGTACCAAGAGACCCAGTACTTC CSVEGTAYQETQYF